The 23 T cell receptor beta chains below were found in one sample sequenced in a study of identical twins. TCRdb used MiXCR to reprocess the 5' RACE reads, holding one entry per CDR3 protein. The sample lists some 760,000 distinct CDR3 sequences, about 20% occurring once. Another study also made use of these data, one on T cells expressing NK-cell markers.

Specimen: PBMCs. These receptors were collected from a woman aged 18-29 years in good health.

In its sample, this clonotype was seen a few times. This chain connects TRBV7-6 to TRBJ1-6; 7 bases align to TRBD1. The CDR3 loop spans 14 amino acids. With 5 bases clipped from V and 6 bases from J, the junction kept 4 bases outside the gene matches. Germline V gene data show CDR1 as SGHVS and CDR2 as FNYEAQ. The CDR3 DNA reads TGTGCCAGCAGCCGACAGGGAGTTAATTCACCCCTCCACTTT. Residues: CASSRQGVNSPLHF.

The CDR3 is CASGSNGVEYNEQFF. CDR3 bases: TGTGCCAGCGGATCCAATGGGGTCGAATACAATGAGCAGTTCTTC. This chain links TRBV27 with TRBJ2-1, with D unresolved. The V end lost 8 bases, the J end lost 4 bases, and 18 bases lay between the germline ends. Germline CDR1 MNHEY, CDR2 SMNVEV (reference sequence). The CDR3 is 15 residues long.

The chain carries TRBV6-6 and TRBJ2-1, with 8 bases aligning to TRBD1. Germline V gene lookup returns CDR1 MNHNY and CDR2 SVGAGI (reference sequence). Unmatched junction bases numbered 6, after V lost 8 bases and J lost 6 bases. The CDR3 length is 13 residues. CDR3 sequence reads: CASGQGYRNEQFF. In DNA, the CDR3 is TGTGCCAGCGGACAGGGATATCGCAATGAGCAGTTCTTC.

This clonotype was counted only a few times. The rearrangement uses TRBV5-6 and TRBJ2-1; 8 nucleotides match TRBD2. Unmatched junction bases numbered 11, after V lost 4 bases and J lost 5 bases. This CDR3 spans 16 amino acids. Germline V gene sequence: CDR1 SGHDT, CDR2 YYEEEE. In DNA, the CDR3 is TGTGCCAGCAGCCGCGCCCCGGGACTAGTTCACAATGAGCAGTTCTTC. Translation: CASSRAPGLVHNEQFF. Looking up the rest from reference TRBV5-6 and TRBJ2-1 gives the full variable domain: DAGVTQSPTHLIKTRGQQVTLRCSPKSGHDTVSWYQQALGQGPQFIFQYYEEEERQRGNFPDRFSGHQFPNYSSELNVNALLLGDSALYLCASSRAPGLVHNEQFFGPGTRLTVL.

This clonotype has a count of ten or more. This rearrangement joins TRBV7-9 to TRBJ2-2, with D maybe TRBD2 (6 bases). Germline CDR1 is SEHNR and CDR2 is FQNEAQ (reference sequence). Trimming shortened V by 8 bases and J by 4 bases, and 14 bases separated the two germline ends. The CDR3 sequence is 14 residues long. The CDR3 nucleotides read TGTGCCAGCGTGTCCGGGAGTCCCACCGGGGAGCTGTTTTTT. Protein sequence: CASVSGSPTGELFF.

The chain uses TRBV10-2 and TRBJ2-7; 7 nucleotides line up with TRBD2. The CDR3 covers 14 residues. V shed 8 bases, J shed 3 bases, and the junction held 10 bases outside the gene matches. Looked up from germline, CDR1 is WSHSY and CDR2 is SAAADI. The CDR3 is CASRNRAGVYEQYF. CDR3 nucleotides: TGCGCCAGCCGCAATAGGGCGGGAGTCTACGAGCAGTACTTC.

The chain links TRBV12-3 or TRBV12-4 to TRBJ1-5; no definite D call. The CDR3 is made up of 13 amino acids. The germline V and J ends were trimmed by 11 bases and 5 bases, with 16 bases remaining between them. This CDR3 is CACRRGVDQPQHF. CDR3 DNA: TGTGCCTGCCGACGGGGTGTTGATCAGCCCCAGCATTTT.

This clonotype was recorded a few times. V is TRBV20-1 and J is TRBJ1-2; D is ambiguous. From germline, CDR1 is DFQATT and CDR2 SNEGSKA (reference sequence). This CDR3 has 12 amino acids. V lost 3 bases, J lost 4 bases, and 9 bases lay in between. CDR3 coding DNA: TGCAGTGCTAGCTGGCAGGTCTATGGCTACACCTTC. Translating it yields CSASWQVYGYTF.

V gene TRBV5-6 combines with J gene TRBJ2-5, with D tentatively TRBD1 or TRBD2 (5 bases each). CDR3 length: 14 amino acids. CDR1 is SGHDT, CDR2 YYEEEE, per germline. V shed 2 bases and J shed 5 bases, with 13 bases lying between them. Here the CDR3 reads CASSFGALCETQYF. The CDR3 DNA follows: TGTGCCAGCAGCTTCGGGGCCCTATGCGAGACCCAGTACTTC. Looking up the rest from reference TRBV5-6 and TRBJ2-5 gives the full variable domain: DAGVTQSPTHLIKTRGQQVTLRCSPKSGHDTVSWYQQALGQGPQFIFQYYEEEERQRGNFPDRFSGHQFPNYSSELNVNALLLGDSALYLCASSFGALCETQYFGPGTRLLVL.

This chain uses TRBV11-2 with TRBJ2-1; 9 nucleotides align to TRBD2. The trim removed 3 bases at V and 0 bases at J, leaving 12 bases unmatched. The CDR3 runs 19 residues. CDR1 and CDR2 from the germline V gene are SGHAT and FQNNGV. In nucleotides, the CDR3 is TGTGCCAGCAGCTTTCCGCGACTAGCGGTTTCAAGCTCCTACAATGAGCAGTTCTTC. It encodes CASSFPRLAVSSSYNEQFF.

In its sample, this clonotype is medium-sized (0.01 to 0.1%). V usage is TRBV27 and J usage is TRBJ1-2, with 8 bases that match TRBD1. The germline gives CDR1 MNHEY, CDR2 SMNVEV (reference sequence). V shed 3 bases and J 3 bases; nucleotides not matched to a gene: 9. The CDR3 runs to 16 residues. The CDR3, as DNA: TGTGCCAGCAGTTTCCAGGGGGCGCCTAGTCACTATGGCTACACCTTC. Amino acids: CASSFQGAPSHYGYTF.

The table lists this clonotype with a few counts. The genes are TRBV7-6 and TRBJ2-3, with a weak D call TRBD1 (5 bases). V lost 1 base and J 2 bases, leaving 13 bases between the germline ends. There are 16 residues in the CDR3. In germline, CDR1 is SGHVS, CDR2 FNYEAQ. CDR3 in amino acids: CASSLVARDATDTQYF. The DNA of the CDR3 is TGTGCCAGCAGCTTAGTAGCCAGGGATGCCACAGATACGCAGTATTTT.

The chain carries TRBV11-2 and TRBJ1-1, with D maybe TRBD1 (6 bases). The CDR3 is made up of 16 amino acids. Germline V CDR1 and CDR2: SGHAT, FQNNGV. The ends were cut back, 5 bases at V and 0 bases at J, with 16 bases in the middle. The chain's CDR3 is CASSRGGGWVNTEAFF. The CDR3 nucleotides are TGTGCCAGCAGCCGAGGGGGGGGATGGGTGAACACTGAAGCTTTCTTT. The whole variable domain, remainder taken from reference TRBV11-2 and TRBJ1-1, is EAGVAQSPRYKIIEKRQSVAFWCNPISGHATLYWYQQILGQGPKLLIQFQNNGVVDDSQLPKDRFSAERLKGVDSTLKIQPAKLEDSAVYLCASSRGGGWVNTEAFFGQGTRLTVV.

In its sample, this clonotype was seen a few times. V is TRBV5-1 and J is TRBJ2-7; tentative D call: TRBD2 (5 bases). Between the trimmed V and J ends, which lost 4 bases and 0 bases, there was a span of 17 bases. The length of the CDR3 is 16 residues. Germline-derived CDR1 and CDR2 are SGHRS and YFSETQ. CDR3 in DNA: TGCGCCAGCAGCCTGGAGGTCGGCGGCAGCTCCTACGAGCAGTACTTC. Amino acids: CASSLEVGGSSYEQYF.

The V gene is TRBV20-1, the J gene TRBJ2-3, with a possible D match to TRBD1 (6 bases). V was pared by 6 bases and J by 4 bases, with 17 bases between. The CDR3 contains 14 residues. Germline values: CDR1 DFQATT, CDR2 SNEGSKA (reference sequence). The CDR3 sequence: CSAPTGWDPDTQYF. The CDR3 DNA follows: TGCAGTGCACCCACAGGGTGGGATCCAGATACGCAGTATTTT.

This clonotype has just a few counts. CDR3 nucleotides: TGTGCCAGCAGTTTTCGTGGGACTAGTCCTTGGAATGAGCAGTTCTTC. Protein: CASSFRGTSPWNEQFF. The chain joins TRBV27 to TRBJ2-1; 8 positions match TRBD2. Germline V gene data show CDR1 as MNHEY and CDR2 as SMNVEV (reference sequence). The CDR3 runs 16 residues. V lost 3 bases to trimming and J lost 7 bases; unmatched junction nucleotides: 11.

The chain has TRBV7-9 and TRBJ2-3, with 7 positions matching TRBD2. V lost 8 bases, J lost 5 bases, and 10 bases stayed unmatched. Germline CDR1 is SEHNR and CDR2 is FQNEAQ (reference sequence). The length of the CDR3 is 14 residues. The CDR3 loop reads CASLGRAGGDTQYF. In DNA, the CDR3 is TGTGCCAGCCTGGGGAGGGCCGGGGGAGATACGCAGTATTTT.

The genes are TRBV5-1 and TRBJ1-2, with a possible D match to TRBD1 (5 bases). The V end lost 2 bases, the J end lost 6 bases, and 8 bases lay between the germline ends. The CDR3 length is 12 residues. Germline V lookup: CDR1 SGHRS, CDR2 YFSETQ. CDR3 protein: CASSFDSNGYTF. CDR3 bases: TGCGCCAGCAGCTTCGACAGTAATGGCTACACCTTC.

CDR3 region: CASSFRRSGGRFTPDTQYF. For the CDR3, the DNA is TGTGCCAGCAGCTTCCGTAGAAGCGGCGGGAGGTTCACGCCAGATACGCAGTATTTT. The chain has TRBV11-2 and TRBJ2-3; 8 bases match TRBD2. The CDR3 has 19 residues. Germline trimming cut 3 bases from V and 4 bases from J; bases unmatched to any gene: 18. Germline V gene lookup returns CDR1 SGHAT and CDR2 FQNNGV.

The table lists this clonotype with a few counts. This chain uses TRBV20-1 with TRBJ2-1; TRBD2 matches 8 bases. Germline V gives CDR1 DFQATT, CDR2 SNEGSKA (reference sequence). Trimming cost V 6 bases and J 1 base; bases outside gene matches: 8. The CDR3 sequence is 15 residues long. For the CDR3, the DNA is TGCAGTGCAAGTACTAGCGGCAAATCCTACAATGAGCAGTTCTTC. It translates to CSASTSGKSYNEQFF.

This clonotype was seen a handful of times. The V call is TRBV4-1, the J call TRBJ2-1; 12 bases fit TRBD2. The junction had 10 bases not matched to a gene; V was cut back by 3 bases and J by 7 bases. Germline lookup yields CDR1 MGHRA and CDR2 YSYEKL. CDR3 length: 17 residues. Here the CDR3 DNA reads TGCGCCAGCAGCCAGGGGCGTGGGCTAGCGGGAGGGAATGAGCAGTTCTTC. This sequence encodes CASSQGRGLAGGNEQFF.

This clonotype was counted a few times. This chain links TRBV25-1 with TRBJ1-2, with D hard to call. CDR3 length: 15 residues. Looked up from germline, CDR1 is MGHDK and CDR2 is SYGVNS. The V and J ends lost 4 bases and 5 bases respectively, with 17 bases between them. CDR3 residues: CASSGERNYAYGYTF. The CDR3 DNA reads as TGTGCCAGCAGTGGCGAGAGGAACTACGCATATGGCTACACCTTC.

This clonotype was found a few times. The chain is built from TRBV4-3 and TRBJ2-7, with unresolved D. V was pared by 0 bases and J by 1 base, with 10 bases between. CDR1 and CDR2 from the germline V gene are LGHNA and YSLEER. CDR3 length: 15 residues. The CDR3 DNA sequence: TGCGCCAGCAGCCAAGATGCGGACGCATCCTACGAGCAGTACTTC. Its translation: CASSQDADASYEQYF.